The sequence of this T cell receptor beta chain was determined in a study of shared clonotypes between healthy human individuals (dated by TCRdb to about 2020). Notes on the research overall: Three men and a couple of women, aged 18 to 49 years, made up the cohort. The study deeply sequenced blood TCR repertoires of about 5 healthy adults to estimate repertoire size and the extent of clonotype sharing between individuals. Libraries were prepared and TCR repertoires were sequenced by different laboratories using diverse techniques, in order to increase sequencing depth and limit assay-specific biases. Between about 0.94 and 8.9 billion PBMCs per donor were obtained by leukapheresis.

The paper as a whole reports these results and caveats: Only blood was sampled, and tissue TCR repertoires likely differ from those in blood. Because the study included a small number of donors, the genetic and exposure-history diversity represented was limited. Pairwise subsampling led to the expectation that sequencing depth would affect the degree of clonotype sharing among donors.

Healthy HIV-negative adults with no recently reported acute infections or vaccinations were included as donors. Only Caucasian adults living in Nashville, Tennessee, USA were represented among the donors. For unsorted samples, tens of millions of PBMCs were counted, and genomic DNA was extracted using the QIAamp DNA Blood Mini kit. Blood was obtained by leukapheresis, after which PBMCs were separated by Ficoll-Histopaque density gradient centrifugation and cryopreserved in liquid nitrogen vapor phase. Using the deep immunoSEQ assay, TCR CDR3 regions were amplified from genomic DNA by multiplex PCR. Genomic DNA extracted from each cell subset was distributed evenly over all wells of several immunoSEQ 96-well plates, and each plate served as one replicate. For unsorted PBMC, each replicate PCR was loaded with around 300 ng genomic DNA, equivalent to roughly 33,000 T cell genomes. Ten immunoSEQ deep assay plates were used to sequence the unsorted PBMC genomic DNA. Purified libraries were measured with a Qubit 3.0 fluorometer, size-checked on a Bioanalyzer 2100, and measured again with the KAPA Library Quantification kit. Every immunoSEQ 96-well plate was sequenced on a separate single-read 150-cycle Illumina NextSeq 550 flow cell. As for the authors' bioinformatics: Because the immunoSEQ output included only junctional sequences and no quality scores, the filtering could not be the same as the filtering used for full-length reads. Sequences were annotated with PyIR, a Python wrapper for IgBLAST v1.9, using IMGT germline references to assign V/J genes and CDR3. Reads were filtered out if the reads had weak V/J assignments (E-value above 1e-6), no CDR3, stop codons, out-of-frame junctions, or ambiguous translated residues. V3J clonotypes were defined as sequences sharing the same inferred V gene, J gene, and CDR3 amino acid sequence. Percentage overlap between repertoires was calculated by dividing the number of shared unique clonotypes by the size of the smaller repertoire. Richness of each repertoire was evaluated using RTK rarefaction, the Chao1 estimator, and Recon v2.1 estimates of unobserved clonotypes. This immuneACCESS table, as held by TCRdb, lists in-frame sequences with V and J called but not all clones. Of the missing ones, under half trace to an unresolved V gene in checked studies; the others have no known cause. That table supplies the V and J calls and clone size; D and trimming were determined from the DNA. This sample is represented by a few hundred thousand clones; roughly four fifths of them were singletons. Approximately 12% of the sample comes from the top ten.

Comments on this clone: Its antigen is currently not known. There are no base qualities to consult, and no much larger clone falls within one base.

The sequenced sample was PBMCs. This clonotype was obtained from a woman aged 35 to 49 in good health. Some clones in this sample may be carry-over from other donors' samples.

The nucleotide sequence is TGCGCCAGCAGCTTGGGACCAGGGGATGAAAAACTGTTTTTT. Translated, it reads CASSLGPGDEKLFF. Here the chain combines TRBV5-1 and TRBJ1-4; TRBD1 is possibly the D segment (6 matching bases). CDR1 is given as SGHRS and CDR2 as YFSETQ, both from the germline V gene. The CDR3 covers 14 residues, taking in both the cysteine and the phenylalanine. The only DNA kept is the CDR3, 42 bases in frame from the first base. V gives up 0 bases and J gives up 6 bases, and the segment between their germline ends measures 9 bases.